A selection of T cell receptor beta chains follows, all from one sample in a study of blood T cell repertoires in COVID-19. Sequencing was performed with immunoSEQ multiplex PCR; in TCRdb, only in-frame clones are kept and a portion is missing. Of some 140,000 clones in the sample, under 85% are singletons; the top ten hold approximately 0.63%. Sequencing was performed on peripheral blood. The origin of the receptors is a man aged 55 to 70 with COVID-19, enrolled during active disease. The conserved cysteine and the conserved F or W are not part of the CDR3 here. The D gene is left open where the match is weak.

-,12,TRBJ1-5,TRBV4-3,ASSQSTGSRPQH
-,12,TRBJ2-3,TRBV14,ASSPSIGVSTQY
TRBD1,11,TRBJ2-1,TRBV6-5,ASRDRGLNEQF
TRBD1,13,TRBJ2-1,TRBV28,ASSPRTGTYNEQF
-,13,TRBJ1-1,TRBV6-2/TRBV6-3,ASSYPHREYTEAF
TRBD2,15,TRBJ2-2,TRBV3-1/TRBV3-2,ASSQDALAGVTGELF
-,15,TRBJ2-2,TRBV2,ARRGSLASANTGELF
-,13,TRBJ1-5,TRBV7-2,ASSLDRGVNQPQH
TRBD1,17,TRBJ2-7,TRBV28,ASSSLRGPFRYFSYEQY
TRBD1,11,TRBJ1-2,TRBV6-5,ASSQTGVNGYT
TRBD2,16,TRBJ2-3,TRBV15,ATSRDLVTSGGTDTQY
-,12,TRBJ1-6,TRBV6-5,ASSYDGYNSPLH